The source of this T cell receptor (beta chain) is a study of PD-L1 blockade in urothelial cancer. This table comes from immunoSEQ multiplex PCR, and its TCRdb copy is limited to in-frame clones, with some not included. The sample lists about 33,000 clones; over 75% were seen once. CDR1 and CDR2 from the germline V gene are WSHSY and SAAADI. There are 17 residues in the CDR3. V lost 5 bases to trimming and J lost 0 bases, with 17 bases between them. Time point reported: pretreatment peripheral blood. This TCR came from a man aged 60 to 69 with urothelial cancer. The V and J genes are TRBV10-2 and TRBJ1-5; D is possibly TRBD1 (5 bases). Sample: PBMCs, taken around atezolizumab (anti-PD-L1) treatment. CDR3 in amino acids: CASSLRGQLYSNQPQHF. CDR3 DNA: TGCGCCAGCAGTCTTAGAGGACAACTCTATAGCAATCAGCCCCAGCATTTT.